This TCR beta chain was found in a study of cytomegalovirus exposure and HLA in healthy donors. Study-wide background: Across 350 to 500 genotyped donors, roughly 85% landed in the Caucasian-associated ancestry cluster.

Primers: 60 Vbeta forward and 13 Jbeta reverse. Libraries were prepared by immunoSEQ multiplex PCR; TCRdb keeps only in-frame clonotypes and omits some of them. The data show over 45,000 clones, and the top ten clones hold less than 2.5%. CDR3 length: 15 amino acids. Germline CDR1 and CDR2: SEHNR and FQNEAQ (reference sequence). Trimming pared 0 bases from V and 3 bases from J, leaving 12 bases between. The TCR comes from a woman aged 18-35 years in good health and CMV-seronegative. Sequenced material: PBMCs. The rearrangement links TRBV7-9 to TRBJ2-7; perhaps TRBD1 as D (6 bases). The CDR3 loop is CASSLAQGKLYEQYF. Written as DNA, the CDR3 is TGTGCCAGCAGCTTAGCACAGGGTAAGCTCTACGAGCAGTACTTC.